Below are 4 T cell receptor beta chains sequenced from a single sample in a study of T cell changes during pregnancy in multiple sclerosis (dated by TCRdb to the late 2010s). The receptor library was made with the immunoSEQ multiplex PCR assay. TCRdb holds this immuneACCESS table with in-frame rearrangements only. Some clones are missing; in checked studies, unresolved V genes explain under half, and the rest has no known cause. The sample table shows roughly 61,000 clones, and approximately 93% are seen once. The ten largest clones add up to about 1.7% of the sample. Sequences were derived from peripheral blood, sampled after pregnancy. The receptor source for this set is a female donor with multiple sclerosis, enrolled in a pregnancy study.

This clone was observed once. The V and J genes are TRBV29-1 and TRBJ1-2; D gene ambiguous. Germline CDR1 reads SQVTM; CDR2 reads ANQGSEA. Trimming cost V 3 bases and J 3 bases, with 8 bases left between them. The CDR3 is 12 amino acids. The CDR3 DNA sequence: TGCAGCGTTGACTCGTACTACTATGGCTACACCTTC. This encodes CSVDSYYYGYTF.

The chain combines TRBV4-1 with TRBJ1-2; D gene ambiguous. The V end was cut by 0 bases, the J end by 7 bases, with 18 bases between. In germline, CDR1 is MGHRA, CDR2 YSYEKL. This CDR3 is 16 amino acids long. DNA of the CDR3: TGCGCCAGCAGCCAAGATCTGAAGGGCGGGCTGCCTGGCTACACCTTC. Amino acid sequence: CASSQDLKGGLPGYTF.

This chain connects TRBV6-6 to TRBJ1-1, with 7 bases that match TRBD1. The V gene end was trimmed by 8 bases and the J gene end by 1 base; junction bases not matched to a gene: 13. The CDR3 has 16 residues. Germline V gene lookup returns CDR1 MNHNY and CDR2 SVGAGI (reference sequence). This CDR3 is CASLIFRTGGNTEAFF. The CDR3 nucleotides read TGTGCCAGCTTGATTTTTAGGACAGGAGGGAACACTGAAGCTTTCTTT.

The chain employs TRBV6-1 and TRBJ1-4, with D perhaps matching TRBD1 (6 bases). This CDR3 has 15 residues. V was clipped by 6 bases and J by 8 bases, with 19 bases between them. Germline-derived CDR1 and CDR2 are MNHNS and SASEGT. The CDR3 bases are TGTGCCAGCAGGACGGACGGGGGGCTAGGGGAAAAACTGTTTTTT. As protein: CASRTDGGLGEKLFF.